This paragraph reports one T cell receptor (beta chain). Its antigen remains unknown. CDR3 length: 14 amino acids. The germline V gene has CDR1 LNHDA and CDR2 SQIVND (reference sequence). J lost 7 bases, V lost 5 bases, and 6 bases had no gene match. This entry comes from a study of immune evolution from preneoplasia to lung adenocarcinoma. General observations from the study: From normal lung to invasive adenocarcinoma, top clone frequencies appeared to decrease.

Resections took place in Japan or China from about 2013 to 2017. H&E slides confirmed each diagnosis, reviewed by two pathologists independently. Clones were read by immunoSEQ multiplex PCR, and TCRdb kept only the in-frame ones, dropping some. The sample carries 4,500 to 5,500 clones, roughly 80% recorded once. J is TRBJ1-5 and V is TRBV19, with TRBD1 matching 9 bases. This TCR derives from a donor aged 70 or over with lung adenocarcinoma. The sample comprised FFPE adjacent normal lung tissue. The CDR3 region has the DNA TGTGCCAGTAGTGCGGGACAGGGTGGCCAGCCCCAGCATTTT. Amino acids: CASSAGQGGQPQHF.